A selection of T cell receptor beta chains follows, all from one sample in a study of T cell repertoires in cytomegalovirus infection. MiXCR, run by TCRdb on the reads, gives a single entry per CDR3 protein. The data contain a few hundred thousand distinct CDR3 sequences, more than 15% of them singletons. The material sequenced was CD8+ T cells from PBMCs. Receptors originate from a human donor in good health (CMV status not recorded). Some clones in this sample may be carry-over from other donors' samples. CDR3s include the opening cysteine and the closing phenylalanine or tryptophan. Each record gives: D gene, J gene, V gene, clone size, CDR3 DNA, CDR3 protein. A D gene is named only where the DNA matches it firmly. Some rows have no size entry. The others give once, few or many, or a class for an expanded clone.

TRBD1	TRBJ2-5	TRBV4-1	NA	TGCGCCAGCAGCCAAGGGACAGGGGAAGAGACCCAGTACTTC	CASSQGTGEETQYF
TRBD1	TRBJ2-2	TRBV7-8	many	TGTGCCAGCAGCACGACCGGGACAGTTAACACCGGGGAGCTGTTTTTT	CASSTTGTVNTGELFF
TRBD1	TRBJ1-5	TRBV27	NA	TGTGCCAGCAGTTTATCCCCAGGGGGCTTGGGTCAGCCCCAGCATTTT	CASSLSPGGLGQPQHF
NA	TRBJ2-7	TRBV5-4	few	TGTGCCAGCAGCTTGGGAGGGGCTAGCGTTTCCTACGAGCAGTACTTC	CASSLGGASVSYEQYF
NA	TRBJ1-5	TRBV7-6	NA	TGTGCCAGCAGAGCCGACAGCCCTGATCAGCCCCAGCATTTT	CASRADSPDQPQHF
TRBD2	TRBJ2-5	TRBV2	NA	TGTGCCAGCAGGGAACTAGCGGGGTACGGAGAGACCCAGTACTTC	CASRELAGYGETQYF
NA	TRBJ1-1	TRBV7-9	many	TGTGCCAGCAGGTCCCTGGTAACAGGGGAAGCTTTCTTT	CASRSLVTGEAFF
NA	TRBJ1-5	TRBV7-9	NA	TGTGCCAGCAGCTTAAGCCCCCCGAATCAGCCCCAGCATTTT	CASSLSPPNQPQHF
NA	TRBJ2-3	TRBV7-9	many	TGTGCCAGCAGGAAGCCCCGGGGGCCGAGCACAGATACGCAGTATTTT	CASRKPRGPSTDTQYF
NA	TRBJ2-7	TRBV5-1	NA	TGCGCCAGCCGGGAACCCGGGTCAGGCCCCGAGCAGTACTTC	CASREPGSGPEQYF
NA	TRBJ2-3	TRBV4-1	NA	TGCGCCAGCAGCCAAGGCCCGAGGGGAGATACGCAGTATTTT	CASSQGPRGDTQYF